This T cell receptor beta chain derives from a study of blood T cell repertoires in COVID-19. Clones were read by immunoSEQ multiplex PCR, and TCRdb kept only the in-frame ones, dropping some. The top ten hold roughly 6.5% of the sample, which has tens of thousands of clones, 75% to 85% seen once. The length of the CDR3 is 15 residues. V was shortened by 2 bases and J by 1 base, with 10 bases between the two germline ends. Per the germline V gene, CDR1 is MNHEY and CDR2 is SVGAGI. V is TRBV6-5 and J is TRBJ2-3; no clear D. The sequencing input was peripheral blood. The TCR was taken from a woman aged 55 to 70 with acute or convalescent COVID-19. The CDR3 nucleotides are TGTGCCAGCAGTTACCTCAGAGGAGGCACAGATACGCAGTATTTT. The encoded protein is CASSYLRGGTDTQYF.